These 14 T cell receptor beta chains originate from one sample sequenced in a study of blood T cells in healthy people across ages. A second roughly 7 to 12 cycle PCR used barcoded and J-beta primers. MiXCR, applied by TCRdb to the 5' RACE reads, yields one record per CDR3 protein. The repertoire holds around 2 million distinct CDR3 sequences, with roughly 43% as singletons. The sequencing sample was made of blood. These receptors were obtained from a human donor in good health.

The V call is TRBV6-2 or TRBV6-3, the J call TRBJ1-2; D remains ambiguous. CDR1 is MNHEY, CDR2 SVGEGT, per germline. The V and J ends lost 4 bases and 3 bases respectively, with 9 bases between them. This CDR3 has 13 amino acids. The DNA for the CDR3 is TGTGCCAGCAGTTCGAGGCCGTACTATGGCTACACCTTC. Its translation: CASSSRPYYGYTF.

This clonotype was counted between two and nine times. The chain carries TRBV9 and TRBJ2-7; 8 bases map to TRBD2. The CDR3 covers 14 residues. Losses at the gene ends were 4 bases for V and 1 base for J; bases not matched to a gene: 4. Germline V lookup: CDR1 SGDLS, CDR2 YYNGEE. The CDR3 sequence: CASSPSGFSYEQYF. The CDR3 nucleotides read TGTGCCAGCAGCCCTAGCGGGTTTTCCTACGAGCAGTACTTC.

This clonotype showed up many times. J is TRBJ2-1 and V is TRBV4-2; D is unclear. The CDR3 contains 13 residues. Looked up from germline, CDR1 is LGHNA and CDR2 is YNFKEQ. The V and J ends lost 3 bases and 3 bases respectively, with 6 bases between them. CDR3 amino acids: CASSQDLYNEQFF. CDR3 DNA sequence: TGTGCCAGCAGCCAGGACCTCTACAATGAGCAGTTCTTC.

This rearrangement joins TRBV20-1 to TRBJ1-2; D call uncertain. Trimming left V 5 bases short and J 10 bases short, with 11 bases between. From germline, CDR1 is DFQATT and CDR2 SNEGSKA (reference sequence). The CDR3 is made up of 10 amino acids. The CDR3 nucleotides are TGCAGTGCTGGCCCGGGATCCTACACCTTC. It codes for CSAGPGSYTF.

The chain is built from TRBV19 and TRBJ2-7, with a weak D call TRBD1 (6 bases). This CDR3 is 14 amino acids long. CDR1 and CDR2 from the germline V gene are LNHDA and SQIVND (reference sequence). V dropped 3 bases and J dropped 0 bases, with 9 bases sitting between them. CDR3 sequence reads: CASSIARGSYEQYF. CDR3 nucleotide sequence: TGTGCCAGTAGTATCGCCAGGGGCTCCTACGAGCAGTACTTC.

There are a few counts of this clonotype. The V gene is TRBV5-1, the J gene TRBJ1-2; no clear D gene. Per the germline V gene, CDR1 is SGHRS and CDR2 is YFSETQ. The length of the CDR3 is 12 residues. Trimming left V 4 bases short and J 3 bases short, with 7 bases between. The CDR3 spells CASSNSHYGYTF. The CDR3 DNA sequence: TGCGCCAGCAGCAACAGCCACTATGGCTACACCTTC.

The chain uses TRBV7-2 and TRBJ2-7; TRBD1 might be the D (6 bases). This CDR3 is built from 14 residues. CDR1 and CDR2 (germline): SGHTA, FQGNSA. V shed 3 bases and J shed 4 bases, with 13 bases lying between them. The CDR3 nucleotides read TGTGCCAGCAGCTTTCAAGGGGGTACTTACGAGCAGTACTTC. It yields the protein CASSFQGGTYEQYF.

This sequence joins TRBV7-2 and TRBJ2-3, with D tentatively TRBD1 (5 bases). Trimming shortened V by 8 bases and J by 4 bases, and 16 bases separated the two germline ends. The CDR3 length is 14 residues. From germline, CDR1 is SGHTA and CDR2 FQGNSA. CDR3 amino acids: CASGWVGQADTQYF. CDR3 nucleotides: TGTGCCAGCGGCTGGGTGGGGCAGGCAGATACGCAGTATTTT.

This sequence joins TRBV6-5 and TRBJ2-2; 10 bases map to TRBD1. The CDR3 contains 15 residues. V shed 4 bases and J 8 bases; nucleotides not matched to a gene: 7. CDR1 and CDR2 from the germline V gene are MNHEY and SVGAGI. CDR3 residues: CASSSLTGGLGELFF. The CDR3 DNA reads TGTGCCAGCAGTTCGCTGACAGGGGGCTTAGGGGAGCTGTTTTTT.

This chain links TRBV7-9 with TRBJ1-2; D may be TRBD1 (6 bases). V gave up 8 bases and J gave up 8 bases, with 15 bases separating them. The CDR3 is 12 residues long. CDR1 is SEHNR, CDR2 FQNEAQ, per germline (reference sequence). The CDR3 region has the DNA TGTGCCAGCTCCGGAGGGGGTTGGGGCTACACCTTC. Amino acid sequence: CASSGGGWGYTF.

The chain employs TRBV20-1 and TRBJ1-5, with D possibly matching TRBD1 (6 bases). There are 15 residues in the CDR3. V lost 6 bases and J lost 3, with 18 bases in between. Germline lookup yields CDR1 DFQATT and CDR2 SNEGSKA (reference sequence). The CDR3 is CSAATSDRYNQPQHF. Written as DNA, the CDR3 is TGCAGTGCCGCCACCTCGGACAGATACAATCAGCCCCAGCATTTT.

To note about this clonotype: Germline is not matched at one junction end, which may reflect a read error. The chain carries TRBV7-2 and TRBJ2-2, with 12 bases identical to TRBD2. Germline CDR1 SGHTA, CDR2 FQGNSA. The CDR3 is made up of 17 amino acids. CDR3 amino acids: CAGSSRTSGETTGELFF. The CDR3 DNA reads as TGTGCCGGCAGCTCCAGGACTAGCGGGGAAACCACCGGGGAGCTGTTTTTT.

This clonotype came up once. The genes are TRBV20-1 and TRBJ2-1, with D perhaps TRBD2 (6 bases). The length of the CDR3 is 12 residues. CDR1 and CDR2 (germline): DFQATT, SNEGSKA (reference sequence). V dropped 5 bases and J dropped 4 bases, with 9 bases sitting between them. The CDR3 nucleotides read TGCAGTGCTGTAGCGGCATACAATGAGCAGTTCTTC. Its protein product is CSAVAAYNEQFF.

This clonotype was detected a few times. The chain has TRBV5-6 and TRBJ2-5, with D perhaps matching TRBD1 (6 bases). The J call may be mistaken, given a closer DNA end match to TRBJ2-7. Germline CDR1 and CDR2: SGHDT and YYEEEE. The CDR3 is made up of 13 amino acids. CDR3 sequence (DNA): TGTGCCAGCAGCTTCATTACAGGGTACGAGCAGTACTTC. Its translation: CASSFITGYEQYF.